A single TCR beta chain is shown here with its context. The antigen is not known. The sample belongs to a study of shared clonotypes between healthy human individuals. Study findings and constraints: Non-shared clonotypes had lower generation probabilities than those shared by all four donors. The study drew on few donors, limiting represented genetic and exposure-history diversity.

Germline CDR1 reads SGHRS; CDR2 reads YFSETQ. V was trimmed by 0 bases and J by 7 bases, leaving 8 bases between them. This CDR3 region has 13 residues. Recent acute infections and vaccinations were absent in the healthy HIV-negative adult donors. Original data processing: Filtering differed since immunoSEQ provided only junctions, with no quality scores. Generated by immunoSEQ multiplex PCR, the TCRdb table keeps only in-frame clones and is missing some. Clone size and the V and J calls come from that table; the DNA yielded D and trimming. The sample has millions of clones; roughly 95% are singletons.

Sequencing input: naive CD4+ T cells sorted from blood. Described subset: CD45RA+ positively selected. This TCR came from a man between 18 and 35 years old in good health. V gene TRBV5-1 combines with J gene TRBJ1-5; D ambiguous. CDR3 residues: CASSLGDEQPQHF. CDR3 nucleotide sequence: TGCGCCAGCAGCTTGGGGGATGAGCAGCCCCAGCATTTT. Supplemented by reference TRBV5-1 and TRBJ1-5, the full variable domain reads KAGVTQTPRYLIKTRGQQVTLSCSPISGHRSVSWYQQTPGQGLQFLFEYFSETQRNKGNFPGRFSGRQFSNSRSEMNVSTLELGDSALYLCASSLGDEQPQHFGDGTRLSIL.